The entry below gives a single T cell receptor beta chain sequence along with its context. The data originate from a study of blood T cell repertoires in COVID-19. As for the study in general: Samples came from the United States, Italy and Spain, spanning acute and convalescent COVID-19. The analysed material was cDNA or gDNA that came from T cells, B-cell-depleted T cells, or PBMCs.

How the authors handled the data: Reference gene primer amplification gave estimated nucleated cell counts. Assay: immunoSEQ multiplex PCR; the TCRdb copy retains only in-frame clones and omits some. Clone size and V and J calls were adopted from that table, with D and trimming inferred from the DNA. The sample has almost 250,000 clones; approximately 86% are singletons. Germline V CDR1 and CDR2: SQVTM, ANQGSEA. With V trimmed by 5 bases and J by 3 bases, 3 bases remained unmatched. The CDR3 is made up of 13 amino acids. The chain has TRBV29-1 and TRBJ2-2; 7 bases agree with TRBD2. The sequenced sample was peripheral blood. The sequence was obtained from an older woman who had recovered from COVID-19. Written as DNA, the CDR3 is TGCAGCGTTCAGCGGGGCGACACCGGGGAGCTGTTTTTT. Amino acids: CSVQRGDTGELFF.